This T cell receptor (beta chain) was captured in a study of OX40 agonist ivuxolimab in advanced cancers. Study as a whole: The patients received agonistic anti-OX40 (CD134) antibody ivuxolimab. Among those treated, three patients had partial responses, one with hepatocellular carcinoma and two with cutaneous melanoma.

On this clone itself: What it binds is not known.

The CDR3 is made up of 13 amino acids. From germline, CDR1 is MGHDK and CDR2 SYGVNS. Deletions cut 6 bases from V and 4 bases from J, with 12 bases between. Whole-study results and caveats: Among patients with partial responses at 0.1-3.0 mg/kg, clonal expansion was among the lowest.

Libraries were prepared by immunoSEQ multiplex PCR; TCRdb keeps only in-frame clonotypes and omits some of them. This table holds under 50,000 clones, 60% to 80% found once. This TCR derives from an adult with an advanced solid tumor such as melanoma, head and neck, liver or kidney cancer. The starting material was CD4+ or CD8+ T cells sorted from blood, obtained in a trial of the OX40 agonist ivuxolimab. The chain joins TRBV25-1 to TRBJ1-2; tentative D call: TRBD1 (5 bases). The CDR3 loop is CASSASRGYGYTF. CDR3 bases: TGTGCCAGCAGCGCGAGTAGGGGCTATGGCTACACCTTC.